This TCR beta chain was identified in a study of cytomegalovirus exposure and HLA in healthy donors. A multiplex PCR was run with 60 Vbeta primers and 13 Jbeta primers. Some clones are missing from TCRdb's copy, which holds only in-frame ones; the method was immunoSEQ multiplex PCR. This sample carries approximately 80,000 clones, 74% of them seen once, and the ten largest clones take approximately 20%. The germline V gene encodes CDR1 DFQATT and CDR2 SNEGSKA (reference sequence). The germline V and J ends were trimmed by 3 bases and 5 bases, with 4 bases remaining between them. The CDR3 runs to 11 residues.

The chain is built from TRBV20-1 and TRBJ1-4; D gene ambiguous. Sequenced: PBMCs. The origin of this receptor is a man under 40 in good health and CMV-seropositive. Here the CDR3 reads CSARANEKLFF. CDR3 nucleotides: TGCAGTGCTAGGGCAAATGAAAAACTGTTTTTT.